Listed here are 9 T cell receptor beta chains from one sample, sequenced in a study of shared clonotypes between healthy human individuals. Assay: immunoSEQ multiplex PCR; the TCRdb copy retains only in-frame clones and omits some. The sample lists about 2.2 million clones, roughly 91% occurring once. The naive CD8 population came from CD45RO-negative cells selected for CCR7, without terminally differentiated effector memory CD45RA+ cells. Sequenced sample: naive CD8+ T cells from PBMCs. The receptors shown here come from a man between 18 and 35 years old in good health. Some clones in this sample may be carry-over from other donors' samples.

The chain recombines TRBV27 with TRBJ2-1; 8 bases match TRBD2. The V gene's germline CDR1 is MNHEY and CDR2 SMNVEV (reference sequence). The CDR3 contains 18 residues. The junction had 12 bases not matched to a gene; V was cut back by 3 bases and J by 2 bases. CDR3 DNA: TGTGCCAGCAGTTTTGTAAGGATAGCGGGAACCGCCTACAATGAGCAGTTCTTC. Translating gives CASSFVRIAGTAYNEQFF.

The CDR3 sequence: CASSPPQRERTGELFF. The CDR3 nucleotides read TGCGCCAGCAGCCCCCCCCAGCGGGAGCGCACCGGGGAGCTGTTTTTT. The rearrangement joins TRBV5-1 to TRBJ2-2, with 8 bases aligning to TRBD2. With V trimmed by 4 bases and J by 4 bases, 9 bases remained unmatched. The CDR3 totals 16 residues. Per germline, CDR1 SGHRS and CDR2 YFSETQ.

CDR3 in amino acids: CASSSYYSGIDNEQFF. The CDR3 bases are TGTGCCAGCAGTTCCTACTACAGCGGGATAGACAATGAGCAGTTCTTC. The chain couples TRBV28 to TRBJ2-1; 7 nucleotides line up with TRBD2. Germline V gene lookup returns CDR1 MDHEN and CDR2 SYDVKM. The CDR3 is made up of 16 amino acids. The trim removed 4 bases at V and 5 bases at J, leaving 11 bases unmatched.

Only one count was recorded for this clone. J is TRBJ2-1 and V is TRBV7-6; 7 bases are shared with TRBD2. V was pared by 2 bases and J by 0 bases, with 7 bases of the junction left unmatched. The germline V gene encodes CDR1 SGHVS and CDR2 FNYEAQ. The CDR3 totals 17 residues. In DNA, the CDR3 is TGTGCCAGCAGCTTAACGGCTAGCGGAGGCTCCTACAATGAGCAGTTCTTC. This translates into CASSLTASGGSYNEQFF.

About this clone itself: Additional DNA sequences in this sample encode the identical CDR3. The CDR3 DNA reads TGTGCCAGCAGCTTGGGGGCACGGGAAAAACTGTTTTTT. It specifies CASSLGAREKLFF. This sequence joins TRBV5-6 and TRBJ1-4, with unresolved D. The CDR3 covers 13 residues. V dropped 0 bases and J dropped 8 bases, with 8 bases sitting between them. CDR1 is SGHDT and CDR2 is YYEEEE in the germline V gene.

This chain links TRBV2 with TRBJ2-1; 14 bases line up with TRBD2. Unmatched junction bases numbered 7, after V lost 8 bases and J lost 7 bases. CDR1 and CDR2 from the germline V gene are SNHLY and FYNNEI. The CDR3 spans 15 residues. CDR3 sequence reads: CASLTGTSGRNEQFF. DNA of the CDR3: TGTGCCAGCCTAACAGGGACTAGCGGGAGAAATGAGCAGTTCTTC.

This clone was picked up one time. The gene calls are TRBV27 and TRBJ1-5; possible D gene TRBD1, 6 bases. The CDR3 contains 15 residues. CDR1 is MNHEY and CDR2 is SMNVEV in the germline V gene (reference sequence). Between the trimmed V and J ends, which lost 3 bases and 6 bases, there was a span of 15 bases. The DNA for the CDR3 is TGTGCCAGCAGTTTTCAGGGGCTAATGGGTCAGCCCCAGCATTTT. Protein product: CASSFQGLMGQPQHF.

The CDR3 sequence: CAISEDFYEQYF. The CDR3 DNA reads TGTGCCATCAGTGAGGACTTCTACGAGCAGTACTTC. The V and J genes are TRBV10-3 and TRBJ2-7, with D uncertain. The CDR3 extends over 12 amino acids. Trimming cost V 2 bases and J 3 bases, with 5 bases left between them. The germline gives CDR1 ENHRY, CDR2 SYGVKD.

The chain employs TRBV7-9 and TRBJ1-2; 10 positions match TRBD1. Germline V gene sequence: CDR1 SEHNR, CDR2 FQNEAQ (reference sequence). CDR3 length: 13 residues. The J segment lost 8 bases and the V segment lost 7 bases, leaving 7 bases of the junction unmatched. The CDR3 DNA sequence: TGTGCCAGCATGGGGACAGGGGTAGGCGGCTACACCTTC. It codes for CASMGTGVGGYTF.